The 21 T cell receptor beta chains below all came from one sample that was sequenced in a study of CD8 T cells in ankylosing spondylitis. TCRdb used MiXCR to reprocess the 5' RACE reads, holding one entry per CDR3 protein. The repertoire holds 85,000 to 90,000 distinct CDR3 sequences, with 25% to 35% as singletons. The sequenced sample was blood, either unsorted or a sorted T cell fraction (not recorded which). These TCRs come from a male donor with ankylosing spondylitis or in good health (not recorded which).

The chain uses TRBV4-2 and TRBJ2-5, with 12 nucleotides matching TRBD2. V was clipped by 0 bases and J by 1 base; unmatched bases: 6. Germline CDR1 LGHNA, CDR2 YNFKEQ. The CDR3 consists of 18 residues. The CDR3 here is CASSQDSPSGGVQETQYF. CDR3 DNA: TGTGCCAGCAGCCAAGATTCCCCTAGCGGGGGGGTCCAAGAGACCCAGTACTTC.

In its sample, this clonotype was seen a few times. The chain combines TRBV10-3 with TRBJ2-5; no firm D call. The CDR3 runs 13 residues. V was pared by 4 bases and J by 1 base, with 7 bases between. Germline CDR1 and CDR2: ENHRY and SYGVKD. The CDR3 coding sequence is TGTGCCATCAGTGTTAACAGCCAAGAGACCCAGTACTTC. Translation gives CAISVNSQETQYF.

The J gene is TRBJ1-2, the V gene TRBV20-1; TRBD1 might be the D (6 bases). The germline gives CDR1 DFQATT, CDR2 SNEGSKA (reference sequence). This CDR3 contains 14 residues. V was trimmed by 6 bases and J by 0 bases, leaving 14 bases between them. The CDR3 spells CSARRGGANYGYTF. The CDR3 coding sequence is TGCAGTGCCCGCCGAGGGGGAGCTAACTATGGCTACACCTTC.

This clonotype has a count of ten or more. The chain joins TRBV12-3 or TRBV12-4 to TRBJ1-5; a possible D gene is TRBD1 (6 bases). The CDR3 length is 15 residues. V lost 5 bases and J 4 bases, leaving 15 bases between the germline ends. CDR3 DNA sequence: TGTGCCAGCAGTGCAGGGGATAGGACTAATCAGCCCCAGCATTTT. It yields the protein CASSAGDRTNQPQHF.

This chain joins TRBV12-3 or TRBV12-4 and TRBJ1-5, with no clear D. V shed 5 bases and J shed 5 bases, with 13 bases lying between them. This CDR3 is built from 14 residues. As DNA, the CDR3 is TGTGCCAGCAGTCAGACCCGACCTGATCAGCCCCAGCATTTT. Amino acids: CASSQTRPDQPQHF.

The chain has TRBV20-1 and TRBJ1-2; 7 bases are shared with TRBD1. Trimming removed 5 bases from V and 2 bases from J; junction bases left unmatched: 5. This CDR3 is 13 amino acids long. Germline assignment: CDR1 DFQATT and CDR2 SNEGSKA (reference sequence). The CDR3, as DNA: TGCAGTGCTCCCCGGACAGGCAACTATGGCTACACCTTC. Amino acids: CSAPRTGNYGYTF.

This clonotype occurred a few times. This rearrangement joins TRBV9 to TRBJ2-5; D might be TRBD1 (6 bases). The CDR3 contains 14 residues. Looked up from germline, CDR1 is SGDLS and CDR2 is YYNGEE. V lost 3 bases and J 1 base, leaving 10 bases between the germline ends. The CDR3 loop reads CASSGGTLQETQYF. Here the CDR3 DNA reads TGTGCCAGCAGCGGGGGGACACTCCAAGAGACCCAGTACTTC.

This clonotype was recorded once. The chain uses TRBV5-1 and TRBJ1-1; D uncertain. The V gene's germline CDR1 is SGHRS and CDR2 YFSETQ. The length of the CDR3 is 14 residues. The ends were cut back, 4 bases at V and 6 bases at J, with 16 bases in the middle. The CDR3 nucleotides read TGCGCCAGCAGCCCAAGGGAGGGTGACGCTGAAGCTTTCTTT. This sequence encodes CASSPREGDAEAFF.

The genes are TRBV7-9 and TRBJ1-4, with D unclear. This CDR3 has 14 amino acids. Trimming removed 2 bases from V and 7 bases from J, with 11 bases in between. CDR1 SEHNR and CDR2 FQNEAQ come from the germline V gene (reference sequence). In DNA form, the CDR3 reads TGTGCCAGCAGCTTATTTGGAGGGAGTGAAAAACTGTTTTTT. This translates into CASSLFGGSEKLFF.

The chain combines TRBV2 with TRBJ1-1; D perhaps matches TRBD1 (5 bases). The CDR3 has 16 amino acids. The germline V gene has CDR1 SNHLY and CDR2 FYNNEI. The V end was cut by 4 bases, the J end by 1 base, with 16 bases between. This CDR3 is CASSVLGKGENTEAFF. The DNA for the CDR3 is TGTGCCAGCAGTGTTCTCGGAAAAGGGGAGAACACTGAAGCTTTCTTT.

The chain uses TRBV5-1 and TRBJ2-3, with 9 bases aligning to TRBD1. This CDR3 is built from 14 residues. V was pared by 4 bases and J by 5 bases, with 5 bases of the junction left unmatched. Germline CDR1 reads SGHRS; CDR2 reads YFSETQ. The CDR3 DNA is TGCGCCAGCAGCAACACAGGGGGCATAGATACGCAGTATTTT. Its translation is CASSNTGGIDTQYF.

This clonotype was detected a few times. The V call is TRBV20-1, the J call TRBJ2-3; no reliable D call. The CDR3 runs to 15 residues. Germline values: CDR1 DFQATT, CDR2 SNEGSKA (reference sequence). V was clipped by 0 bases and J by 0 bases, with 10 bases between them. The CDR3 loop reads CSARDLAASTDTQYF. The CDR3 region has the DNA TGCAGTGCTAGAGATTTGGCGGCTAGCACAGATACGCAGTATTTT.

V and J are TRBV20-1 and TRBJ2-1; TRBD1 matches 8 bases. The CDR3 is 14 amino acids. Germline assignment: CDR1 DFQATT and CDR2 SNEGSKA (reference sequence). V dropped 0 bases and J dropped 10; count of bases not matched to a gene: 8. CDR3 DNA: TGCAGTGCTAGAGACCCGACAGGGGTGGGGGAGCAGTTCTTC. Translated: CSARDPTGVGEQFF.

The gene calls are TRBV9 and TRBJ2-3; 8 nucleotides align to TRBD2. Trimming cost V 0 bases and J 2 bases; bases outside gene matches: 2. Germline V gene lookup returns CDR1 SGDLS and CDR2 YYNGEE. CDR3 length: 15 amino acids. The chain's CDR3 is CASSVGTSLTDTQYF. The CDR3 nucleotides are TGTGCCAGCAGCGTAGGGACTAGCCTCACAGATACGCAGTATTTT.

The CDR3 sequence is CASSFGRRNTGELFF. CDR3 bases: TGTGCCAGCAGTTTCGGCCGCAGAAACACCGGGGAGCTGTTTTTT. J is TRBJ2-2 and V is TRBV27; unclear D gene. Germline CDR1 reads MNHEY; CDR2 reads SMNVEV (reference sequence). CDR3 length: 15 residues. Trimming cost V 3 bases and J 2 bases, with 10 bases left between them.

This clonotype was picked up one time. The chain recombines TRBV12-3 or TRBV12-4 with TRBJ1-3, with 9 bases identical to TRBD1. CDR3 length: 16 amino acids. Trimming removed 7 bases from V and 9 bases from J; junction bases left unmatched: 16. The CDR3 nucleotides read TGTGCCAGCATCAAGCTACAGGGACAGGGTATAAGCACCATATATTTT. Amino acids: CASIKLQGQGISTIYF.

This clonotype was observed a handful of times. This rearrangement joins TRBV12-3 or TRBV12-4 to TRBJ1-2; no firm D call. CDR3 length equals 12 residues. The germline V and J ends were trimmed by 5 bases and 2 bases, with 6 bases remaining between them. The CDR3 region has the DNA TGTGCCAGCAGTGCGGCAAACTATGGCTACACCTTC. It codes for CASSAANYGYTF.

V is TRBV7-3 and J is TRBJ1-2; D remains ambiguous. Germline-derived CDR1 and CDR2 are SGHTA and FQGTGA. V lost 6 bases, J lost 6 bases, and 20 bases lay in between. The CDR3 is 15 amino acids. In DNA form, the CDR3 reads TGTGCCAGCAGTACCGCGTCCCCGCAGGTCGATGGCTACACCTTC. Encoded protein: CASSTASPQVDGYTF.

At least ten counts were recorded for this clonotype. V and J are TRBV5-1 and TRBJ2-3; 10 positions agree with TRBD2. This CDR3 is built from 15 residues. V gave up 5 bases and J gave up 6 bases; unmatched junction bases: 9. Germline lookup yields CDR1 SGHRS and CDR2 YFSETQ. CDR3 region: CASRLSGGTLDTQYF. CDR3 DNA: TGCGCCAGCAGACTTAGCGGGGGGACCCTCGATACGCAGTATTTT.

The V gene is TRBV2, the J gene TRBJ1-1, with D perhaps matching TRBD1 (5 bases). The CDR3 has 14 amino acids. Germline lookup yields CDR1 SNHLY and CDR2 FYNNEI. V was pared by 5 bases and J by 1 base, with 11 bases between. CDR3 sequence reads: CASSRGLTNTEAFF. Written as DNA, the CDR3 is TGTGCCAGCAGTCGGGGACTCACGAACACTGAAGCTTTCTTT.

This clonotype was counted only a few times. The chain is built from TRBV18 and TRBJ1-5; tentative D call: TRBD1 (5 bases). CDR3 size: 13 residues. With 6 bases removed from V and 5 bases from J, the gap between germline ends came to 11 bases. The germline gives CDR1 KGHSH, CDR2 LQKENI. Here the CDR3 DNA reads TGTGCCAGCTCCCGGGGGGACCATCAGCCCCAGCATTTT. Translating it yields CASSRGDHQPQHF.